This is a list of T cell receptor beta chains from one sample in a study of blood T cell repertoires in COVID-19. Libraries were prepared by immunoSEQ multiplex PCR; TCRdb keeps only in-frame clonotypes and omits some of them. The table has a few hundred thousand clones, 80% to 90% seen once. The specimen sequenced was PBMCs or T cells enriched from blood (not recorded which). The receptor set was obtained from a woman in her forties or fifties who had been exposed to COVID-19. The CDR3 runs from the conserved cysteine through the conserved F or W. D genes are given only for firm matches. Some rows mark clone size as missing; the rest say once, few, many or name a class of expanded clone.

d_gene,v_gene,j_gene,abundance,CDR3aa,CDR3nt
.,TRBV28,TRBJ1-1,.,CASGLWGGTEAFF,TGTGCCAGCGGCCTCTGGGGCGGAACTGAAGCTTTCTTT
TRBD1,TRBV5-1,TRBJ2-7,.,CASSLGGQGSYEQYF,TGCGCCAGCTCCTTGGGGGGACAGGGATCCTACGAGCAGTACTTC
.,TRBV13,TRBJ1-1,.,CASSLQGNTEAFF,TGTGCCAGCAGCTTACAGGGAAACACTGAAGCTTTCTTT
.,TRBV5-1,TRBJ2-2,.,CASSLERWTGELFF,TGCGCCAGCAGCTTGGAGAGATGGACCGGGGAGCTGTTTTTT
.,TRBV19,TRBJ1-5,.,CASSLLPDQPQHF,TGTGCCAGTAGTTTGTTACCGGATCAGCCCCAGCATTTT
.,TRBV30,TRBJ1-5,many,CAWSVGVESQPQHF,TGTGCCTGGAGTGTAGGGGTTGAGTCTCAGCCCCAGCATTTT
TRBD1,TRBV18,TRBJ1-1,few,CASSPEGAVTEAFF,TGTGCCAGCTCACCAGAGGGGGCCGTCACTGAAGCTTTCTTT
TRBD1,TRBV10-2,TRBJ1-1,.,CASTLTGYTEAFF,TGCGCCAGCACCCTGACAGGGTACACTGAAGCTTTCTTT
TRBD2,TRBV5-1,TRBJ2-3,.,CASRSEGLAETDTQYF,TGCGCCAGCAGGTCTGAAGGACTAGCGGAGACAGATACGCAGTATTTT
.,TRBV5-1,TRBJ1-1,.,CASSLGTGTEAFF,TGCGCCAGCAGTTTAGGAACAGGGACTGAAGCTTTCTTT
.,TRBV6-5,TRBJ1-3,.,CATSRNSGNTIYF,TGTGCCACCTCGCGGAACTCTGGAAACACCATATATTTT
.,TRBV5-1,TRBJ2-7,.,CASSAGQSFYEQYF,TGCGCCAGCAGCGCGGGACAGTCCTTCTACGAGCAGTACTTC
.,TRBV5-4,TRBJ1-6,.,CASSLAGGVVDSPLHF,TGTGCCAGCAGCTTGGCTGGCGGGGTTGTTGATTCACCCCTCCACTTT
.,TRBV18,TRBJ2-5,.,CASSPSTIAVQETQYF,TGTGCCAGCTCACCATCCACGATAGCGGTACAAGAGACCCAGTACTTC
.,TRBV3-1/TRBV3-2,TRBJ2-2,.,CASSQTGGTNTGELFF,TGTGCCAGCAGCCAGACCGGGGGAACCAACACCGGGGAGCTGTTTTTT
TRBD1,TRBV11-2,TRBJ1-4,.,CASSSALTGTARF,TGTGCCAGCAGCTCCGCTTTGACAGGGACCGCGCGTTTT
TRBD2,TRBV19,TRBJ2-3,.,CASSITSGGAGSQYF,TGTGCCAGTAGTATCACTAGCGGGGGGGCCGGGTCGCAGTATTTT
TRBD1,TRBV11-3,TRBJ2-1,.,CASSPTRGYNEQFF,TGTGCCAGCAGTCCTACCAGGGGGTACAATGAGCAGTTCTTC
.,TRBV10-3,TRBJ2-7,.,CAIGGGFDEQYF,TGTGCCATAGGGGGGGGATTCGACGAGCAGTACTTC
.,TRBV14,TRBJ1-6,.,CASSQVQNGPLHF,TGTGCCAGCAGCCAAGTACAGAACGGACCCCTCCACTTT
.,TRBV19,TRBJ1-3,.,CASSRRSSGNTIYF,TGTGCCAGTAGTAGAAGGAGCTCTGGAAACACCATATATTTT
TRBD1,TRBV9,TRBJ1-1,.,CASSVAGGRGRMAEAFF,TGTGCCAGCAGCGTAGCTGGGGGCAGGGGGCGGATGGCTGAAGCTTTCTTT
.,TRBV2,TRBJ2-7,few,CASNLGTPSYEQYF,TGTGCCAGCAACCTCGGGACACCATCCTACGAGCAGTACTTC
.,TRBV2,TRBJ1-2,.,CASSEGAASIPLYGYTF,TGTGCCAGCAGTGAGGGGGCGGCCAGCATCCCCCTCTATGGCTACACCTTC
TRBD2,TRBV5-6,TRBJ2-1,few,CASSQTRLAGGGYNEQFF,TGTGCCAGCAGCCAGACCCGACTAGCGGGGGGGGGCTACAATGAGCAGTTCTTC
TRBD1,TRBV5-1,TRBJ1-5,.,CASSLGDREGDQPQHF,TGCGCCAGCAGCCTAGGGGACAGGGAAGGAGATCAGCCCCAGCATTTT
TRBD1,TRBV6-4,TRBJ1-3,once,CASSDSKQGGNTIYF,TGTGCCAGCAGTGACTCGAAACAGGGGGGAAACACCATATATTTT
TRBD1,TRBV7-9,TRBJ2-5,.,CASSSTGGLETQYF,TGTGCCAGCAGCTCGACAGGGGGGCTGGAGACCCAGTACTTC
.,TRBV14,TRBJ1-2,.,CASSQEIGGNYGYTF,TGTGCCAGCAGCCAAGAAATTGGAGGCAACTATGGCTACACCTTC
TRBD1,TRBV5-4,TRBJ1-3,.,CASSFDRASSGNTIYF,TGTGCCAGCAGCTTCGACAGGGCCTCCTCTGGAAACACCATATATTTT
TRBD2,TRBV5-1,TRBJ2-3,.,CASRDSTAGGSDTQYF,TGCGCCAGCAGAGATAGTACAGCGGGGGGATCAGATACGCAGTATTTT
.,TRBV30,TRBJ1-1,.,CAWTRRGTEAFF,TGTGCCTGGACTAGGAGGGGTACTGAAGCTTTCTTT
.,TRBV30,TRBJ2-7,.,CAWSGGAVNEQYF,TGTGCCTGGAGTGGCGGGGCTGTGAACGAGCAGTACTTC
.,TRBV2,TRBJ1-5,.,CASSLEGLYQPQHF,TGTGCCAGCAGTCTGGAGGGTTTATATCAGCCCCAGCATTTT
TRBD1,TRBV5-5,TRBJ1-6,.,CASTTLKGAGNSPLHF,TGTGCCAGCACTACATTAAAGGGGGCTGGTAATTCACCCCTCCACTTT
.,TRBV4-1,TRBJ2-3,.,CASSQSGGGAYTTDTQYF,TGCGCCAGCAGCCAATCCGGAGGCGGGGCTTACACCACAGATACGCAGTATTTT
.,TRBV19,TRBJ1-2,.,CASSNPEGGKGGYTF,TGTGCCAGTAGTAACCCTGAGGGCGGGAAGGGCGGCTACACCTTC
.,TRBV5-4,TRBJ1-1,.,CASSGGTEAFF,TGTGCCAGCAGCGGGGGGACTGAAGCTTTCTTT
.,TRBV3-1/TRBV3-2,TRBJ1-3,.,CASSQGTAGNTIYF,TGTGCCAGCAGCCAAGGGACAGCTGGAAACACCATATATTTT
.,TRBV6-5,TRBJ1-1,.,CASSYSGQKNTEAFF,TGTGCCAGCAGTTACTCCGGACAGAAGAACACTGAAGCTTTCTTT
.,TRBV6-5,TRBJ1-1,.,CASNQNRNTEAFF,TGTGCCAGCAACCAGAACAGGAACACTGAAGCTTTCTTT